This TCR beta chain was identified in a study of cytomegalovirus exposure and HLA in healthy donors. The CDR3 consists of 14 residues. Germline-derived CDR1 and CDR2 are SGHAT and FQNNGV. The junction had 6 bases not matched to a gene; V was cut back by 0 bases and J by 13 bases. PCR primers comprised 60 Vbeta and 13 Jbeta primers. Only in-frame clones appear in the TCRdb table, and some are missing; sequencing was by immunoSEQ multiplex PCR. The sample lists about 120,000 clones; about three quarters were seen once. The receptor was isolated from a woman between 40 and 55 years old in good health and CMV-seropositive. V is TRBV11-2 and J is TRBJ2-7, with 13 bases matching TRBD2. Sequencing input: PBMCs. The CDR3 spells CASSLERTSGRDYF. The CDR3 nucleotides are TGTGCCAGCAGCTTAGAGAGGACTAGCGGGAGAGACTACTTC. The whole variable domain, filled in from reference TRBV11-2 and TRBJ2-7, reads EAGVAQSPRYKIIEKRQSVAFWCNPISGHATLYWYQQILGQGPKLLIQFQNNGVVDDSQLPKDRFSAERLKGVDSTLKIQPAKLEDSAVYLCASSLERTSGRDYFGPGTRLTVT.